This T cell receptor beta chain was recorded in a study of spatial heterogeneity in lung cancer. Looking at the study overall: Within raw reads, each unique TCR and UMI combination appeared on average more than ten times.

The germline gives CDR1 SGHNT, CDR2 YYREEE (reference sequence). The CDR3 has 12 amino acids. Trimming took off 7 bases at V and 1 base at J, with 8 bases between the two ends. TCRdb processed the 5' RACE reads anew with MiXCR; each CDR3 protein has one entry. The sample consists of about 11,000 distinct CDR3 sequences, more than 15% of them appearing once. Time point noted: sample taken at primary tumor resection. Unsorted whole RNA from tumor, nontumor lung or frozen PBMC underwent sequencing. This clonotype was counted at least ten times. The V call is TRBV5-4, the J call TRBJ2-5; TRBD2 might be the D (5 bases). This clonotype was sampled from a male donor with early-stage non-small cell lung cancer. The specimen was PBMCs, collected at surgery. CDR3 nucleotides: TGTGCCAGCGGAGGAAGCCAAGAGACCCAGTACTTC. Translation: CASGGSQETQYF. Complete variable domain (other parts from reference TRBV5-4 and TRBJ2-5): ETGVTQSPTHLIKTRGQQVTLRCSSQSGHNTVSWYQQALGQGPQFIFQYYREEENGRGNFPPRFSGLQFPNYSSELNVNALELDDSALYLCASGGSQETQYFGPGTRLLVL.